Listed here are 10 T cell receptor beta chains from one sample, sequenced in a study of T cell responses to AZD1222 COVID-19 vaccine. Sequencing was performed with immunoSEQ multiplex PCR; in TCRdb, only in-frame clones are kept and a portion is missing. The sample includes 89,000 or so clones, 65% to 90% of them seen just once. This specimen consisted of peripheral blood, obtained on day 0 of AZD1222 vaccination. These receptors were taken from an adult in good health.

The sample holds a few counts of this clone. The J gene is TRBJ2-5, the V gene TRBV5-8, with D perhaps assigned TRBD1 or TRBD2 (5 bases each). Germline assignment: CDR1 SGHTS and CDR2 YDEGEE. V was cut by 4 bases and J by 3 bases, with 25 bases left in between. CDR3 length: 18 amino acids. The CDR3 DNA is TGTGCCAGCAGCCCCTTTATCGGTGTGAGGGGATCGGAAGAGACCCAGTACTTC. This encodes CASSPFIGVRGSEETQYF.

The V call is TRBV18, the J call TRBJ2-1; D is undetermined. Germline CDR1 is KGHSH and CDR2 is LQKENI. V lost 3 bases and J lost 0, with 6 bases in between. This CDR3 is 14 amino acids long. The CDR3 loop reads CASSPSSSYNEQFF. The CDR3 DNA follows: TGTGCCAGCTCACCCTCGAGCTCCTACAATGAGCAGTTCTTC. The full variable domain, with the rest looked up from reference TRBV18 and TRBJ2-1, is NAGVMQNPRHLVRRRGQEARLRCSPMKGHSHVYWYRQLPEEGLKFMVYLQKENIIDESGMPKERFSAEFPKEGPSILRIQQVVRGDSAAYFCASSPSSSYNEQFFGPGTRLTVL.

This chain connects TRBV10-1 to TRBJ1-1; 8 bases align to TRBD1. Trimming removed 5 bases from V and 1 base from J; junction bases left unmatched: 3. The germline V gene encodes CDR1 WNHNN and CDR2 SYGVQD (reference sequence). The CDR3 loop spans 14 amino acids. The CDR3: CASSRGQGNTEAFF. The CDR3 coding sequence is TGCGCCAGCAGTCGAGGACAGGGGAACACTGAAGCTTTCTTT.

V gene TRBV18 combines with J gene TRBJ1-2, with TRBD1 identical over 7 bases. Germline V CDR1 and CDR2: KGHSH, LQKENI. V dropped 5 bases and J dropped 5; count of bases not matched to a gene: 14. The CDR3 is made up of 16 amino acids. The CDR3 loop is CASSKNRDSYHYGYTF. CDR3 in DNA: TGTGCCAGCTCAAAAAACCGGGACAGCTATCATTATGGCTACACCTTC.

This chain uses TRBV29-1 with TRBJ2-3; D is unresolved. The germline V and J ends were trimmed by 1 base and 6 bases, with 11 bases remaining between them. The CDR3 runs to 13 residues. CDR1 SQVTM and CDR2 ANQGSEA come from the germline V gene. In DNA, the CDR3 is TGCAGCGTTGAAGGTGGCGCATGGGATACGCAGTATTTT. This sequence encodes CSVEGGAWDTQYF.

This clone was counted between two and nine times. The V and J genes are TRBV11-3 and TRBJ2-7, with D hard to call. CDR1 SGHNT and CDR2 YENEEA come from the germline V gene. The V and J ends lost 6 bases and 0 bases respectively, with 21 bases between them. This CDR3 spans 17 amino acids. CDR3 sequence (DNA): TGTGCCAGCAGTCCTAATTGGGGTGAACCCCACTCCTACGAGCAGTACTTC. Its translation is CASSPNWGEPHSYEQYF.

This clone was seen just once. The V gene is TRBV7-6, the J gene TRBJ1-6; a possible D gene is TRBD1 (5 bases). The germline CDR1 and CDR2 sequences are SGHVS and FNYEAQ. With 1 base removed from V and 7 bases from J, the gap between germline ends came to 11 bases. CDR3 length: 15 residues. The CDR3 nucleotides read TGTGCCAGCAGCTTAGGGCGGGGGGGGAATTCACCCCTCCACTTT. Translation: CASSLGRGGNSPLHF.

V is TRBV18 and J is TRBJ2-2; 11 positions match TRBD2. The V gene end was trimmed by 4 bases and the J gene end by 5 bases; junction bases not matched to a gene: 6. Germline V gene data show CDR1 as KGHSH and CDR2 as LQKENI. The CDR3 runs 16 residues. The DNA of the CDR3 is TGTGCCAGCTCACTTTCGACTAGCGGGGCGACCGGGGAGCTGTTTTTT. Translation: CASSLSTSGATGELFF.

This sequence joins TRBV19 and TRBJ2-2, with 12 nucleotides matching TRBD2. Trimming took 5 bases from V and 6 from J; bases not matched to a gene: 10. The CDR3 runs to 17 residues. Germline V CDR1 and CDR2: LNHDA, SQIVND (reference sequence). The CDR3 nucleotides read TGTGCCAGTAGTTCGCCCCCGACTAGCGGGAGCGCCGGGGAGCTGTTTTTT. Translating it yields CASSSPPTSGSAGELFF.

The chain couples TRBV19 to TRBJ2-4; maybe TRBD2 (5 bases). Looked up from germline, CDR1 is LNHDA and CDR2 is SQIVND (reference sequence). The CDR3 has 14 residues. Trimming left V 3 bases short and J 0 bases short, with 6 bases between. The chain's CDR3 is CASSMREAKNIQYF. In DNA, the CDR3 is TGTGCCAGTAGTATGAGGGAAGCCAAAAACATTCAGTACTTC. The variable domain in full, completed from reference TRBV19 and TRBJ2-4, reads DGGITQSPKYLFRKEGQNVTLSCEQNLNHDAMYWYRQDPGQGLRLIYYSQIVNDFQKGDIAEGYSVSREKKESFPLTVTSAQKNPTAFYLCASSMREAKNIQYFGAGTRLSVL.